Described below is a single T cell receptor beta chain sequence and its context. The antigen is not known. This specimen belongs to a study of blood T cell dynamics during melanoma immunotherapy. Background on the study: Metastatic melanoma patients received first-line pembrolizumab or nivolumab plus ipilimumab.

Germline CDR1 and CDR2: MNHNS and SASEGT. The CDR3 has 15 residues. J lost 1 base, V lost 3 bases, and 4 bases had no gene match. DNA loading was fixed at about 360 ng for all bulk PBMC samples. Assay used: immunoSEQ multiplex PCR; TCRdb lists only in-frame clones, some missing. The sample has 8,500 to 10,000 clones, around 90% seen once. Whole-study findings and limits: The study could not tell melanoma-specific clones from general immune activation.

Time point of the sample: pre-treatment baseline. Samples come from before therapy and from week 3 after the first blockade cycle. The rearrangement uses TRBV6-1 and TRBJ2-7; 9 bases agree with TRBD2. Material: blood, obtained from a patient treated with checkpoint blockade. The receptor's source is a human donor with melanoma. The CDR3: CASSDRLAESYEQYF. The DNA for the CDR3 is TGTGCCAGCAGTGACAGACTAGCGGAGTCCTACGAGCAGTACTTC.